These T cell receptor beta chains were read from a single sample in a study of T cell responses to AZD1222 COVID-19 vaccine. Here immunoSEQ multiplex PCR was the method, and the copy in TCRdb shows in-frame clones only, minus some. The repertoire holds around 210,000 clones, with approximately 94% as singletons. The sequencing here drew on peripheral blood, taken 28 days after the second dose of the MenACWY control vaccine. All receptors derive from an adult who received the MenACWY meningococcal vaccine as a control. CDR3s include the opening cysteine and the closing phenylalanine or tryptophan. D genes are given only for firm matches. A row's size may be missing; if present it is once, few, many or a size class.

V gene	clone size	J gene	D gene	CDR3 protein	CDR3 DNA
TRBV2	.	TRBJ1-1	.	CASSYTENTEAFF	TGTGCCAGCAGTTATACAGAGAACACTGAAGCTTTCTTT
TRBV5-4	.	TRBJ1-1	.	CASSLGEWNTEAFF	TGTGCCAGCAGCTTGGGAGAATGGAACACTGAAGCTTTCTTT
TRBV2	.	TRBJ1-1	.	CASSELVRGTEAFF	TGTGCCAGCAGTGAATTGGTGAGGGGTACTGAAGCTTTCTTT
TRBV27	.	TRBJ1-1	.	CASSLLTGGAEAFF	TGTGCCAGCAGCCTACTGACGGGGGGGGCTGAAGCTTTCTTT
TRBV5-5	.	TRBJ1-2	TRBD1	CASSPSTGNYGYTF	TGTGCCAGCAGCCCCTCGACAGGGAACTATGGCTACACCTTC
TRBV6-5	.	TRBJ1-1	.	CASNQVGTEAFF	TGTGCCAGCAACCAGGTGGGGACTGAAGCTTTCTTT
TRBV7-6	.	TRBJ1-2	TRBD1	CASSLSTGGADYGYTF	TGTGCCAGCAGCTTGTCTACAGGGGGCGCGGACTATGGCTACACCTTC
TRBV5-1	.	TRBJ2-1	.	CASGVGVYNEQFF	TGCGCCAGCGGGGTGGGGGTCTACAATGAGCAGTTCTTC
TRBV6-5	.	TRBJ1-1	.	CASSYSGSNTEAFF	TGTGCCAGCAGTTACAGTGGGTCGAACACTGAAGCTTTCTTT
TRBV28	once	TRBJ2-2	.	CASSPSTTGELFF	TGTGCCAGCAGTCCTTCTACCACCGGGGAGCTGTTTTTT
TRBV28	.	TRBJ1-5	.	CASTRGGGSNQPQHF	TGTGCCAGCACCAGAGGGGGAGGAAGCAATCAGCCCCAGCATTTT
TRBV28	.	TRBJ2-1	.	CASSDYGEQFF	TGTGCCAGCAGCGACTACGGTGAGCAGTTCTTC
TRBV5-4	once	TRBJ2-5	.	CASSFQETQYF	TGTGCCAGCAGCTTCCAAGAGACCCAGTACTTC
TRBV6-2/TRBV6-3	.	TRBJ1-4	.	CASSYRHPPTNEKLFF	TGTGCCAGCAGTTACCGACACCCTCCCACTAATGAAAAACTGTTTTTT
TRBV9	once	TRBJ1-1	.	CASSGSTTMNTEAFF	TGTGCCAGCAGCGGATCGACGACAATGAACACTGAAGCTTTCTTT
TRBV12-3/TRBV12-4	.	TRBJ1-2	TRBD1	CASSLDRGGGYTF	TGTGCCAGCAGTCTAGACAGGGGGGGTGGCTACACCTTC
TRBV9	.	TRBJ1-2	.	CASSGRDPRGDYGYTF	TGTGCCAGCAGCGGCCGGGACCCTCGGGGGGACTATGGCTACACCTTC
TRBV5-1	.	TRBJ2-5	TRBD2	CASSLAGGETQYF	TGCGCCAGCAGCTTGGCGGGGGGGGAGACCCAGTACTTC
TRBV5-4	.	TRBJ2-7	.	CASSLGGTYEQYF	TGTGCCAGCAGCTTGGGGGGCACCTACGAGCAGTACTTC